The source of this T cell receptor (beta chain) is a study of Tregs in tolerant kidney transplant recipients. Study-wide points: This study did not directly address biological reproducibility.

CDR1 SQVTM and CDR2 ANQGSEA come from the germline V gene. CDR3 length: 13 residues. Unmatched junction bases numbered 7, after V lost 6 bases and J lost 3 bases. A word on this clone: The target antigen is unknown.

Here immunoSEQ multiplex PCR was the method, and the copy in TCRdb shows in-frame clones only, minus some. The table has about 110,000 clones, 90% seen once. The sample was CD4+ T cells from blood, taken before the transplant. The gene calls are TRBV29-1 and TRBJ2-7, with 8 bases matching TRBD2. This sequence was found in a human donor who received a combined kidney and bone marrow transplant. The chain's CDR3 is CSVTAGTSYEQYF. The CDR3 bases are TGCAGCGTCACCGCCGGGACTAGCTACGAGCAGTACTTC.